These 19 T cell receptor beta chains share one sample of origin, sequenced in a study of CD8 T cells in ankylosing spondylitis. TCRdb passed the 5' RACE reads through MiXCR, listing each CDR3 protein once. The table has about 400,000 distinct CDR3 sequences, roughly 22% seen once. The sequenced sample was blood, either unsorted or a sorted T cell fraction (not recorded which). The receptors come from a male donor with ankylosing spondylitis or in good health (not recorded which).

This clonotype turned up a few times. J is TRBJ2-7 and V is TRBV5-1; perhaps TRBD2 as D (5 bases). CDR1 and CDR2 (germline): SGHRS, YFSETQ. With 0 bases removed from V and 2 bases from J, the gap between germline ends came to 12 bases. This CDR3 is 15 amino acids long. The chain's CDR3 is CASSLADPRAYEQYF. DNA for the CDR3: TGCGCCAGCAGCTTGGCTGACCCGCGGGCCTACGAGCAGTACTTC.

V usage is TRBV29-1 and J usage is TRBJ2-7; tentatively, D is TRBD1 or TRBD2 (6 bases each). V gave up 2 bases and J gave up 2 bases, with 10 bases separating them. Germline CDR1 SQVTM, CDR2 ANQGSEA. CDR3 length equals 13 residues. Written as DNA, the CDR3 is TGCAGCGTTGAAAAGGAGGGGGCCTACGAGCAGTACTTC. Its protein is CSVEKEGAYEQYF.

This clonotype has more than one count but fewer than ten. The gene calls are TRBV20-1 and TRBJ2-7; 7 bases agree with TRBD2. The CDR3 loop spans 13 amino acids. Germline V gives CDR1 DFQATT, CDR2 SNEGSKA (reference sequence). V lost 6 bases and J lost 2; bases outside the gene matches: 7. Here the CDR3 reads CSADGLETYEQYF. CDR3 in DNA: TGCAGTGCCGACGGACTAGAGACCTACGAGCAGTACTTC.

This clonotype has just a few counts. J is TRBJ2-2 and V is TRBV10-3; no firm D call. V was pared by 4 bases and J by 7 bases, with 7 bases between. Germline V gene data show CDR1 as ENHRY and CDR2 as SYGVKD. The CDR3 loop spans 12 amino acids. For the CDR3, the DNA is TGTGCCATCAGTGGACCAAGCGGGGAGCTGTTTTTT. As protein: CAISGPSGELFF.

The chain joins TRBV27 to TRBJ2-5, with 11 positions matching TRBD2. J gave up 5 bases and V 7 bases, and 12 bases lay outside the gene matches. The CDR3 loop spans 16 amino acids. Germline V gene sequence: CDR1 MNHEY, CDR2 SMNVEV (reference sequence). The CDR3 DNA follows: TGTGCCAGCATTAGGCTAGCGGGGGGCCCGGGGGAGACCCAGTACTTC. Translating it yields CASIRLAGGPGETQYF.

The rearrangement uses TRBV6-1 and TRBJ1-2; D ambiguous. Germline CDR1 is MNHNS and CDR2 is SASEGT. The CDR3 runs to 14 residues. V was trimmed by 7 bases and J by 7 bases, leaving 19 bases between them. DNA for the CDR3: TGTGCCAGCACCTCGGCGCAGCGACTTAGTGGCTACACCTTC. It translates to CASTSAQRLSGYTF.

This clonotype turned up a few times. A read error may produce the germline difference seen at one junction end. The rearrangement links TRBV4-1 to TRBJ1-4, with 8 positions matching TRBD1. The CDR3 contains 14 residues. Germline lookup yields CDR1 MGHRA and CDR2 YSYEKL. For the CDR3, the DNA is TGCGCCAGCCGCCAGGGGGCGAGTAATGAAAAACTGTTTTTT. This codes for CASRQGASNEKLFF.

This clonotype has more than one count but fewer than ten. This chain connects TRBV3-1 to TRBJ1-3; D is unclear. Per the germline V gene, CDR1 is LGHDT and CDR2 is YNNKEL (reference sequence). V lost 4 bases, J lost 7 bases, and 11 bases lay in between. The CDR3 is 13 amino acids. CDR3 nucleotides: TGTGCCAGCAGCCCCCCAATCATCAACACCATATATTTT. It specifies CASSPPIINTIYF.

The chain has TRBV29-1 and TRBJ1-1, with D unresolved. Germline V gene lookup returns CDR1 SQVTM and CDR2 ANQGSEA. Trimming stripped 6 bases from V and 0 bases from J, with 11 bases between. The CDR3 has 13 residues. Written as DNA, the CDR3 is TGCAGCGTGATGGACGGCATGAACACTGAAGCTTTCTTT. Its translation is CSVMDGMNTEAFF.

This clonotype was picked up a small number of times. The CDR3 here is CASRLVGGEGTEAFF. The DNA of the CDR3 is TGCGCCAGCAGACTCGTGGGGGGGGAGGGGACTGAAGCTTTCTTT. V usage is TRBV4-1 and J usage is TRBJ1-1; D is perhaps TRBD1 (5 bases). Between the trimmed V and J ends, which lost 6 bases and 5 bases, there was a span of 19 bases. Per germline, CDR1 MGHRA and CDR2 YSYEKL. The CDR3 contains 15 residues.

The chain uses TRBV7-9 and TRBJ2-5, with TRBD1 matching 9 bases. Trimming removed 10 bases from V and 5 bases from J; junction bases left unmatched: 11. Germline V lookup: CDR1 SEHNR, CDR2 FQNEAQ (reference sequence). The CDR3 is 14 amino acids. CDR3 bases: TGTGCCATACTTGGGACAGGGAGCCGGGAGACCCAGTACTTC. This sequence encodes CAILGTGSRETQYF.

This clonotype turned up a few times. V gene TRBV7-2 combines with J gene TRBJ2-2; the match to TRBD2 covers 7 bases. Germline CDR1 reads SGHTA; CDR2 reads FQGNSA. The J segment lost 1 base and the V segment lost 2 bases, leaving 7 bases of the junction unmatched. The CDR3 spans 17 residues. The CDR3 coding sequence is TGTGCCAGCAGCTTAAGCCTAGCGGAGTTGAACACCGGGGAGCTGTTTTTT. It specifies CASSLSLAELNTGELFF.

With regard to this clonotype: Mismatch with germline at one junction end may stem from a read error. V gene TRBV27 combines with J gene TRBJ2-1; 8 nucleotides match TRBD2. Per the germline V gene, CDR1 is MNHEY and CDR2 is SMNVEV (reference sequence). CDR3 length: 17 residues. The CDR3 region is CASSLSLLAGLYNEQFF. The CDR3 bases are TGTGCCAGCAGTCTATCACTCCTAGCGGGCTTATACAATGAGCAGTTCTTC.

This clonotype has more than one count but fewer than ten. This sequence joins TRBV5-1 and TRBJ2-7; 7 bases are a match to TRBD2. CDR3 size: 11 residues. Germline V gene data show CDR1 as SGHRS and CDR2 as YFSETQ. V lost 7 bases and J lost 7; bases outside the gene matches: 5. CDR3 nucleotides: TGCGCCAGCGGGACTACTGCGGAGCAGTACTTC. It yields the protein CASGTTAEQYF.

Only a few counts were recorded for this clonotype. The rearrangement links TRBV5-5 to TRBJ2-1, with 9 bases lining up with TRBD1. Per germline, CDR1 SGHKS and CDR2 YYEKEE (reference sequence). V was clipped by 4 bases and J by 6 bases; unmatched bases: 5. CDR3 size: 14 residues. CDR3 protein: CASSSHRGRNEQFF. Here the CDR3 DNA reads TGTGCCAGCAGCAGCCACAGGGGGCGCAATGAGCAGTTCTTC. Full variable domain (remainder filled in from reference TRBV5-5 and TRBJ2-1): DAGVTQSPTHLIKTRGQQVTLRCSPISGHKSVSWYQQVLGQGPQFIFQYYEKEERGRGNFPDRFSARQFPNYSSELNVNALLLGDSALYLCASSSHRGRNEQFFGPGTRLTVL.

This clonotype was detected only a few times. This chain connects TRBV7-8 to TRBJ2-7; possibly TRBD2 for D (7 bases). The germline V gene encodes CDR1 SGHVS and CDR2 FQNEAQ. The CDR3 consists of 14 residues. The germline V and J ends were trimmed by 7 bases and 5 bases, with 18 bases remaining between them. This CDR3 reads CASTPFPGGNEQYF. The CDR3 coding sequence is TGTGCCAGCACCCCCTTTCCGGGGGGCAACGAGCAGTACTTC.

This clonotype was observed a handful of times. The chain couples TRBV12-3 or TRBV12-4 to TRBJ2-1; 8 bases are a match to TRBD1. J was trimmed by 6 bases and V by 2 bases; bases with no gene match: 9. CDR3 length equals 16 residues. The DNA of the CDR3 is TGTGCCAGCAGTTTACCGGGTCAGGGGGCCCGCAATGAGCAGTTCTTC. It codes for CASSLPGQGARNEQFF.

This chain links TRBV28 with TRBJ2-3, with 9 bases that match TRBD2. Looked up from germline, CDR1 is MDHEN and CDR2 is SYDVKM. CDR3 size: 17 residues. Trimming took 5 bases from V and 0 from J; bases not matched to a gene: 9. Here the CDR3 DNA reads TGTGCCAGCAGTCTGCCCCTAGCGGGGTCTAGCACAGATACGCAGTATTTT. Translation: CASSLPLAGSSTDTQYF.

The CDR3 region is CAWSPVPGSVAKNIQYF. CDR3 DNA sequence: TGTGCCTGGAGTCCCGTCCCCGGGTCCGTGGCCAAAAACATTCAGTACTTC. The chain is built from TRBV30 and TRBJ2-4, with D uncertain. Trimming removed 2 bases from V and 1 base from J, with 18 bases in between. The CDR3 spans 17 residues. Germline CDR1 GTSNPN, CDR2 SVGIG (reference sequence).